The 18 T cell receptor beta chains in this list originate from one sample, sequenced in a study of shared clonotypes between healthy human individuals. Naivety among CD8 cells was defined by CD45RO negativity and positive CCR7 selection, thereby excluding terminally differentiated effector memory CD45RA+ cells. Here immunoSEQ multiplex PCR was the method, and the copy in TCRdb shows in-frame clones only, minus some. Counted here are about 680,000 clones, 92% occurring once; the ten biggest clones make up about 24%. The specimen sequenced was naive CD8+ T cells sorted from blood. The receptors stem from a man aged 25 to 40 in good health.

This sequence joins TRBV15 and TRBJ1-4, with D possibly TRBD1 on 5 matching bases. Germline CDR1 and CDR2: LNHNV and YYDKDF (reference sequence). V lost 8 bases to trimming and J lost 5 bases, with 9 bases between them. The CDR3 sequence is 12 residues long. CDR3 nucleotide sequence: TGTGCCACCGGGACGGAGAATGAAAAACTGTTTTTT. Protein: CATGTENEKLFF.

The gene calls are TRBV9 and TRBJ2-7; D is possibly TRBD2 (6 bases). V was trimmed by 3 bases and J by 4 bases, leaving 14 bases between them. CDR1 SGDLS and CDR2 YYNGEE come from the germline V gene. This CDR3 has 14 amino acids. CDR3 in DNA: TGTGCCAGCAGCGCCTCCCCGGGGAGGTACGAGCAGTACTTC. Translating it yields CASSASPGRYEQYF. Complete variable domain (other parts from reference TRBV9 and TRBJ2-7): DSGVTQTPKHLITATGQRVTLRCSPRSGDLSVYWYQQSLDQGLQFLIQYYNGEERAKGNILERFSAQQFPDLHSELNLSSLELGDSALYFCASSASPGRYEQYFGPGTRLTVT.

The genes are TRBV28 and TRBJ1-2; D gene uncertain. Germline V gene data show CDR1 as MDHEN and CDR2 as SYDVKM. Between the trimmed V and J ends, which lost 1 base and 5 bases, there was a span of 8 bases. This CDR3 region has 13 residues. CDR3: CASSLSGRYGYTF. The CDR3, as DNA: TGTGCCAGCAGTTTATCCGGCAGATATGGCTACACCTTC.

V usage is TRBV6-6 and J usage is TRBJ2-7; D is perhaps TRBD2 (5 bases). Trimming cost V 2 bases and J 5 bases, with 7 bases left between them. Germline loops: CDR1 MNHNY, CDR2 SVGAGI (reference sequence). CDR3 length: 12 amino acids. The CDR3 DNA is TGTGCCAGCAGTTACGAGGGTAACGAGCAGTACTTC. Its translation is CASSYEGNEQYF.

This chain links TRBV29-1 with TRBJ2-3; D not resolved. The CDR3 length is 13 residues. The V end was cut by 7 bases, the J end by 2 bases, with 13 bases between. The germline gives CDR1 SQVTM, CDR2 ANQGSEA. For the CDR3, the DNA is TGCAGCGCTCTTCTAGTTTACACAGATACGCAGTATTTT. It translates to CSALLVYTDTQYF.

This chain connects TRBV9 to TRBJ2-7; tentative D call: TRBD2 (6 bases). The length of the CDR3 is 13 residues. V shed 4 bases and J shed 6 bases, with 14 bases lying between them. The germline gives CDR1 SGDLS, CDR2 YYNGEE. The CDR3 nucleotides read TGTGCCAGCAGCACCCGACTAGACGCCGAGCAGTACTTC. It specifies CASSTRLDAEQYF.

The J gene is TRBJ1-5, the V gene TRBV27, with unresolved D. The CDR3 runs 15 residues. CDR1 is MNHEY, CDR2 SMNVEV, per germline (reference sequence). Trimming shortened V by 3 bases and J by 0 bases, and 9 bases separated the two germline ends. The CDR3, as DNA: TGTGCCAGCAGTTTCCGACCGACTAGCAATCAGCCCCAGCATTTT. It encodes CASSFRPTSNQPQHF.

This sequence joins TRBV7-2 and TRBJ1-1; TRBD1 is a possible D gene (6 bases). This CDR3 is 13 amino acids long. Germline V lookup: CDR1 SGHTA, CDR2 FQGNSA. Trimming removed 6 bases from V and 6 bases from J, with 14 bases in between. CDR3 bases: TGTGCCAGCAGATCCGGACAGAGACCTGAAGCTTTCTTT. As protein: CASRSGQRPEAFF. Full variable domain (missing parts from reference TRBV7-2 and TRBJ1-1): GAGVSQSPSNKVTEKGKDVELRCDPISGHTALYWYRQSLGQGLEFLIYFQGNSAPDKSGLPSDRFSAERTGGSVSTLTIQRTQQEDSAVYLCASRSGQRPEAFFGQGTRLTVV.

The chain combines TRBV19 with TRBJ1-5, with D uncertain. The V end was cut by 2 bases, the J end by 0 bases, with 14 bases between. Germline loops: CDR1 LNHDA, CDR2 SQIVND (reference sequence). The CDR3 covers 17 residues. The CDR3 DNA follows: TGTGCCAGTAGTATATTCTTTCCAGCTGGTAGCAATCAGCCCCAGCATTTT. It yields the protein CASSIFFPAGSNQPQHF.

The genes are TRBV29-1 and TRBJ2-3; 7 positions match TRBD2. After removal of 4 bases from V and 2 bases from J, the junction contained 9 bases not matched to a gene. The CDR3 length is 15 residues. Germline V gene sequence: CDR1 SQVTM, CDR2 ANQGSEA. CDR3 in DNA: TGCAGCGTTGGGGGGGGTAGCGGGCCCACAGATACGCAGTATTTT. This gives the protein CSVGGGSGPTDTQYF.

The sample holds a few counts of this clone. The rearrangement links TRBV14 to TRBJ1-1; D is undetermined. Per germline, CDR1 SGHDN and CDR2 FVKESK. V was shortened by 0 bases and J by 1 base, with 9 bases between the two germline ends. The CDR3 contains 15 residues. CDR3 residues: CASSQDLGWNTEAFF. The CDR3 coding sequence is TGTGCCAGCAGCCAAGATTTGGGATGGAACACTGAAGCTTTCTTT.

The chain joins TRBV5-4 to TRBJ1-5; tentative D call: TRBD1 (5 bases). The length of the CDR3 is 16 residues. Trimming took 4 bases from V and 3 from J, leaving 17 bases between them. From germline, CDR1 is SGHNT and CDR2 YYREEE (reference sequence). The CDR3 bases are TGTGCCAGCAGCCTACAGGATACTAATCTCAATCAGCCCCAGCATTTT. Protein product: CASSLQDTNLNQPQHF.

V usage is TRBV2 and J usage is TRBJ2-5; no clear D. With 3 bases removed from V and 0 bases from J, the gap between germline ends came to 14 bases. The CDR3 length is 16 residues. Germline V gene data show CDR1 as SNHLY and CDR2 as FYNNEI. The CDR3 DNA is TGTGCCAGCAGTGAGGTGGCAGGAGATCACCAAGAGACCCAGTACTTC. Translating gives CASSEVAGDHQETQYF. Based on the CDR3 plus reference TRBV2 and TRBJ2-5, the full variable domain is EPEVTQTPSHQVTQMGQEVILRCVPISNHLYFYWYRQILGQKVEFLVSFYNNEISEKSEIFDDQFSVERPDGSNFTLKIRSTKLEDSAMYFCASSEVAGDHQETQYFGPGTRLLVL.

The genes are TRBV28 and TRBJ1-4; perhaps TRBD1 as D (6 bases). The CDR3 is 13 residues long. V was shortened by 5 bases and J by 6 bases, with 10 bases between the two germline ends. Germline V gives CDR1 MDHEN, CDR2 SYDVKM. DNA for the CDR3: TGTGCCAGCAGTCCCCAGGGGCATGAAAAACTGTTTTTT. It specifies CASSPQGHEKLFF.

This CDR3 is CASSQDYLGYGYTF. The DNA of the CDR3 is TGCGCCAGCAGCCAAGATTATCTGGGCTATGGCTACACCTTC. The rearrangement links TRBV4-1 to TRBJ1-2; no reliable D call. The CDR3 length is 14 residues. Per the germline V gene, CDR1 is MGHRA and CDR2 is YSYEKL. V was shortened by 0 bases and J by 4 bases, with 9 bases between the two germline ends.

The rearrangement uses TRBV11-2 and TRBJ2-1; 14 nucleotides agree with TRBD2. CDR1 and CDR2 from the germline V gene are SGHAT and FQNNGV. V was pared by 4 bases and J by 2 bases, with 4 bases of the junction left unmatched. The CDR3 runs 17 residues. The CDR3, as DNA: TGTGCCAGCAGCTCAGGGGGACTAGCGGGAGCCTACAATGAGCAGTTCTTC. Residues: CASSSGGLAGAYNEQFF.

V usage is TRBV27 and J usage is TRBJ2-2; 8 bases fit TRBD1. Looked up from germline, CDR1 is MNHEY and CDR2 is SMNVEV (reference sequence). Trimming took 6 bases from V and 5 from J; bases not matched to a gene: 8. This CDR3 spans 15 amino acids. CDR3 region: CASRPNRGETGELFF. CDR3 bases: TGTGCCAGCAGGCCGAACAGGGGGGAGACCGGGGAGCTGTTTTTT.

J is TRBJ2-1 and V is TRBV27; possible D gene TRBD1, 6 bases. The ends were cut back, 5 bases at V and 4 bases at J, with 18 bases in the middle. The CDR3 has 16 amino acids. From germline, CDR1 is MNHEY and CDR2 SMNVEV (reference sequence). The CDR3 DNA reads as TGTGCCAGCAGTCCAAGGACAGACGACCAATACAATGAGCAGTTCTTC. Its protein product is CASSPRTDDQYNEQFF.